The 22 T cell receptor beta chains listed next were all sequenced from one sample in a study of T-cell reconstitution after alpha-beta-depleted transplantation in children. The TCRbeta library incorporated unique molecular identifiers. TCRdb fed the PCR reads into MiXCR, producing one record per CDR3 protein. The table shows hundreds of thousands of distinct CDR3 sequences, with 10% occurring only once. The sample was PBMCs from the stem cell graft donor, taken from the stem cell graft. The receptors were gathered from a human donor who donated a stem cell graft to a child with acute myeloid leukemia.

V usage is TRBV7-2 and J usage is TRBJ2-7, with TRBD2 matching 8 bases. This CDR3 contains 14 residues. Trimming took 3 bases from V and 6 from J; bases not matched to a gene: 7. CDR1 and CDR2 from the germline V gene are SGHTA and FQGNSA. The CDR3 is CASSLGTSDPEQYF. Here the CDR3 DNA reads TGTGCCAGCAGCTTGGGGACTAGTGACCCCGAGCAGTACTTC.

The table lists this clonotype with a few counts. The chain couples TRBV2 to TRBJ2-3; 11 bases are shared with TRBD2. Germline assignment: CDR1 SNHLY and CDR2 FYNNEI. There are 15 residues in the CDR3. V dropped 6 bases and J dropped 2; count of bases not matched to a gene: 4. The CDR3 region is CASSEGLAVTDTQYF. CDR3 sequence (DNA): TGTGCCAGCAGCGAGGGACTAGCGGTCACAGATACGCAGTATTTT.

This clonotype was recorded a few times. The V gene is TRBV20-1, the J gene TRBJ2-5, with 12 bases identical to TRBD2. V trimming: 3 bases; J trimming: 5 bases; junction bases outside the gene matches: 13. This CDR3 spans 17 amino acids. Per the germline V gene, CDR1 is DFQATT and CDR2 is SNEGSKA (reference sequence). CDR3 amino acids: CSASQVRASGRAETQYF. The CDR3 nucleotides are TGCAGTGCTAGCCAGGTTAGGGCTAGCGGGAGGGCTGAGACCCAGTACTTC.

This clonotype came up a few times. The J gene is TRBJ2-1, the V gene TRBV5-1; the D is unclear. V lost 4 bases to trimming and J lost 6 bases, with 20 bases between them. The CDR3 is 16 amino acids. Germline V CDR1 and CDR2: SGHRS, YFSETQ. The CDR3 is CASSTPTTPGPNEQFF. CDR3 DNA: TGCGCCAGCAGCACTCCAACAACTCCAGGACCCAATGAGCAGTTCTTC.

The V and J genes are TRBV24-1 and TRBJ2-7, with D unclear. Germline V gene data show CDR1 as KGHDR and CDR2 as SFDVKD. There are 11 residues in the CDR3. This chain's CDR3 is CGASDLGEQYF. The DNA of the CDR3 is TGTGGGGCCAGTGATTTGGGCGAGCAGTACTTC.

This clonotype was recorded a few times. The genes are TRBV3-1 and TRBJ2-1, with 9 bases lining up with TRBD2. The germline V gene has CDR1 LGHDT and CDR2 YNNKEL (reference sequence). The CDR3 is made up of 14 amino acids. The V segment lost 7 bases and the J segment 9 bases; nucleotides outside the gene matches: 10. The CDR3 DNA reads as TGTGCCAGCAACGCAGCGGGAGGAGGGAGTGAGCAGTTCTTC. Translating it yields CASNAAGGGSEQFF.

This clonotype is a singleton in its sample. The junction shows a germline mismatch at one end, possibly a read error. The chain combines TRBV6-6 with TRBJ1-1; perhaps TRBD1 as D (5 bases). From germline, CDR1 is MNHNY and CDR2 SVGAGI (reference sequence). This CDR3 is built from 13 residues. CDR3 loop: CASSREGGGVGPF. CDR3 coding DNA: TGTGCCAGTAGCCGTGAGGGAGGAGGGGTTGGACCATTT.

This clonotype was seen only a few times. The gene calls are TRBV6-2 or TRBV6-3 and TRBJ2-7, with TRBD1 identical over 8 bases. After removal of 2 bases from V and 3 bases from J, the junction contained 6 bases not matched to a gene. The CDR3 has 15 residues. Germline CDR1 MNHEY, CDR2 SVGEGT. This CDR3 is CASSYGDRTYYEQYF. In DNA form, the CDR3 reads TGTGCCAGCAGTTACGGGGACAGGACCTACTACGAGCAGTACTTC.

J is TRBJ2-3 and V is TRBV27, with 7 bases identical to TRBD2. Germline CDR1 reads MNHEY; CDR2 reads SMNVEV (reference sequence). This CDR3 spans 16 amino acids. The junction had 9 bases not matched to a gene; V was cut back by 2 bases and J by 4 bases. CDR3 bases: TGTGCCAGCAGTTTAATGGCAGCGGGGAGGGCAGATACGCAGTATTTT. Protein sequence: CASSLMAAGRADTQYF.

This clonotype has more than one count but fewer than ten. V and J are TRBV7-2 and TRBJ2-7, with D maybe TRBD1 (6 bases). The V and J ends lost 5 bases and 5 bases respectively, with 10 bases between them. Looked up from germline, CDR1 is SGHTA and CDR2 is FQGNSA. The CDR3 loop spans 12 amino acids. The DNA for the CDR3 is TGTGCCAGCAGCCAACAGGGCCACGAGCAGTACTTC. Encoded protein: CASSQQGHEQYF.

The V gene is TRBV12-3 or TRBV12-4, the J gene TRBJ2-5; 7 bases are shared with TRBD1. The CDR3 is made up of 16 amino acids. Losses at the gene ends were 3 bases for V and 1 base for J; bases not matched to a gene: 8. The CDR3 nucleotides read TGTGCCAGCAGTTTCGCCGGGACAGAAGTCCAAGAGACCCAGTACTTC. This translates into CASSFAGTEVQETQYF.

Only a few counts were recorded for this clonotype. The chain couples TRBV20-1 to TRBJ1-2, with a weak D call TRBD1 (6 bases). Trimming took 5 bases from V and 2 from J, leaving 9 bases between them. Per the germline V gene, CDR1 is DFQATT and CDR2 is SNEGSKA (reference sequence). The CDR3 contains 12 residues. The CDR3 region is CSAYGQNYGYTF. Here the CDR3 DNA reads TGCAGTGCTTACGGACAGAACTATGGCTACACCTTC.

V usage is TRBV15 and J usage is TRBJ1-5, with D uncertain. This CDR3 has 15 amino acids. CDR1 and CDR2 (germline): LNHNV, YYDKDF (reference sequence). The germline V and J ends were trimmed by 0 bases and 2 bases, with 8 bases remaining between them. The CDR3 reads CATSRERWGNQPQHF. The CDR3 bases are TGTGCCACCAGCAGAGAACGGTGGGGCAATCAGCCCCAGCATTTT.

This clonotype occurred a few times. The chain combines TRBV4-3 with TRBJ2-3; D is possibly TRBD1 (7 bases). V lost 3 bases and J 5 bases, leaving 21 bases between the germline ends. The CDR3 has 17 amino acids. CDR1 is LGHNA and CDR2 is YSLEER in the germline V gene. CDR3 in DNA: TGCGCCAGCAGCCACCACCTCGGAGGGGGCCAACGAGATACGCAGTATTTT. Protein sequence: CASSHHLGGGQRDTQYF.

This clonotype occurred many times. This chain joins TRBV20-1 and TRBJ2-2; D is possibly TRBD2 (6 bases). The CDR3 spans 14 residues. Germline V gene data show CDR1 as DFQATT and CDR2 as SNEGSKA (reference sequence). With 3 bases removed from V and 4 bases from J, the gap between germline ends came to 12 bases. The CDR3 sequence: CSASGRWGTGELFF. CDR3 coding DNA: TGCAGTGCTAGTGGGAGGTGGGGCACCGGGGAGCTGTTTTTT.

This clonotype occurred once. The J gene is TRBJ1-2, the V gene TRBV11-2, with 8 bases fitting TRBD1. The trim removed 7 bases at V and 4 bases at J, leaving 11 bases unmatched. Germline V CDR1 and CDR2: SGHAT, FQNNGV. The CDR3 consists of 15 residues. CDR3 DNA: TGTGCCAGCACCTTGGGGGACAGGCCCCTCTATGGCTACACCTTC. Translation gives CASTLGDRPLYGYTF.

The table lists this clonotype with a few counts. The V and J genes are TRBV7-3 and TRBJ2-3, with 11 positions matching TRBD2. CDR3 length: 15 residues. The trim removed 4 bases at V and 7 bases at J, leaving 7 bases unmatched. CDR1 is SGHTA, CDR2 FQGTGA, per germline. The CDR3 DNA follows: TGTGCCAGCAGCTCGGGACTAGCGGAACGAAATACGCAGTATTTT. Its protein is CASSSGLAERNTQYF.

This clonotype was detected ten times or more. The chain carries TRBV24-1 and TRBJ2-1; D call uncertain. There are 18 residues in the CDR3. Per the germline V gene, CDR1 is KGHDR and CDR2 is SFDVKD. Deletions cut 2 bases from V and 0 bases from J, with 16 bases between. The CDR3: CATSDSLGALRSYNEQFF. The CDR3 DNA follows: TGTGCCACCAGTGATTCCCTCGGCGCCTTACGCTCCTACAATGAGCAGTTCTTC.

This clonotype showed up just a few times. This chain links TRBV7-9 with TRBJ2-7; the match to TRBD1 covers 9 bases. The junction had 8 bases not matched to a gene; V was cut back by 4 bases and J by 4 bases. Germline-derived CDR1 and CDR2 are SEHNR and FQNEAQ (reference sequence). The CDR3 has 15 amino acids. The CDR3 here is CASSSPTGGWYEQYF. CDR3 bases: TGTGCCAGCAGCTCGCCAACAGGGGGCTGGTACGAGCAGTACTTC.

The chain is built from TRBV7-2 and TRBJ1-1; D is possibly TRBD1 (5 bases). CDR3 length: 11 amino acids. Germline V gene data show CDR1 as SGHTA and CDR2 as FQGNSA. V shed 7 bases and J shed 10 bases, with 13 bases lying between them. In DNA form, the CDR3 reads TGTGCCAGCATAGGGGCCGGCCGAGCTTTCTTT. Translation gives CASIGAGRAFF. The variable domain in full, with the rest retrieved from reference TRBV7-2 and TRBJ1-1, is GAGVSQSPSNKVTEKGKDVELRCDPISGHTALYWYRQSLGQGLEFLIYFQGNSAPDKSGLPSDRFSAERTGGSVSTLTIQRTQQEDSAVYLCASIGAGRAFFGQGTRLTVV.

The J gene is TRBJ2-6, the V gene TRBV4-2; D tentatively fits TRBD1 or TRBD2 (6 bases each). Germline V gene sequence: CDR1 LGHNA, CDR2 YNFKEQ. The CDR3 extends over 18 amino acids. V lost 1 base and J lost 1, with 14 bases in between. The CDR3 spells CASSQAGAVASGANVLTF. The CDR3 DNA reads as TGTGCCAGCAGCCAAGCGGGGGCCGTCGCTTCTGGGGCCAACGTCCTGACTTTC.

The chain recombines TRBV29-1 with TRBJ1-1, with 8 bases identical to TRBD1. Trimming took 7 bases from V and 4 from J; bases not matched to a gene: 23. This CDR3 comprises 18 residues. The V gene's germline CDR1 is SQVTM and CDR2 ANQGSEA. CDR3 sequence reads: CSASSGTGDSRRGTEAFF. In DNA form, the CDR3 reads TGCAGCGCCAGCTCCGGGACAGGCGACTCTCGTAGGGGCACTGAAGCTTTCTTT.